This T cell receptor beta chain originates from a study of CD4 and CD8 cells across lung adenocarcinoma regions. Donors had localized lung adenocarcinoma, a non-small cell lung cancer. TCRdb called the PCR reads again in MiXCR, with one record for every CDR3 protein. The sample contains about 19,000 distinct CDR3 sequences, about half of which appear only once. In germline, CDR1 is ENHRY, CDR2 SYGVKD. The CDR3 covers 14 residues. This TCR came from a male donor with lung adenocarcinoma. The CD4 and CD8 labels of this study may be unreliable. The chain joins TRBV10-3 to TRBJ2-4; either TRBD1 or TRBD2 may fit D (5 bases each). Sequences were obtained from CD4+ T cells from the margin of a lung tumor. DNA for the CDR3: TGTGGCGTCACGGGGCTGAGAGCCAAAAATATGCAGTACTTC. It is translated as CGVTGLRAKNMQYF.